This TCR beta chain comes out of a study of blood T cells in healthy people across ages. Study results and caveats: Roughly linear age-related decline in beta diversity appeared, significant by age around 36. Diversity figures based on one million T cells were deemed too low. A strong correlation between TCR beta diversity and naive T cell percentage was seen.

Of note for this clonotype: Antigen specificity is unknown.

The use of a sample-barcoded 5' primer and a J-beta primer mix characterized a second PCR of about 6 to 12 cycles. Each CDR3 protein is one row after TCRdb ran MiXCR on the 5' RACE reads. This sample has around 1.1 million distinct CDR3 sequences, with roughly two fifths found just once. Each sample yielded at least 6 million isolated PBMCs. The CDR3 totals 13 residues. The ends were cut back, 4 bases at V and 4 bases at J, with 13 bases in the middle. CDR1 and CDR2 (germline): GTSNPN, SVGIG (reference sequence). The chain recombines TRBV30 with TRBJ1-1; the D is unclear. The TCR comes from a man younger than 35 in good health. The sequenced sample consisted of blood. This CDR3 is CAWMSSFLTEAFF. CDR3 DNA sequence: TGTGCCTGGATGTCCTCCTTTCTCACTGAAGCTTTCTTT. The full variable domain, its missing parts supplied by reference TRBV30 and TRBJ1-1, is SQTIHQWPATLVQPVGSPLSLECTVEGTSNPNLYWYRQAAGRGLQLLFYSVGIGQISSEVPQNLSASRPQDRQFILSSKKLLLSDSGFYLCAWMSSFLTEAFFGQGTRLTVV.